This entry is about one TCR beta chain. The CDR3 length is 15 residues. Trimming left V 4 bases short and J 8 bases short, with 17 bases between. In germline, CDR1 is KGHDR, CDR2 SFDVKD. TRAV- and TRBV-specific primers primed first-strand cDNA, covering alpha and beta chains. TCR amplification used 20 PCR cycles, a constant-region primer and a V-primer adapter. TCRdb reanalysed the reads using MiXCR and keeps one entry per CDR3 protein. The repertoire holds 95,000 to 100,000 distinct CDR3 sequences, about 20% seen once, with roughly 4.3% in the top ten. This entry comes from a study of low-dose radiotherapy and immunotherapy resistance in tumors. Across the study: Cohort 2 was treated with 1 Gy per fraction every two weeks, amounting to 13 Gy across 26 weeks. Patients received cyclophosphamide 200 mg/m2 intravenously every two weeks, the day before radiation-immunotherapy. Patients took oral aspirin 300 mg daily for four cycles from cycle 1 day 1.

Time point defined: after trial treatment. Treatment here: LDRT plus nivolumab, ipilimumab, low-dose cyclophosphamide and aspirin (RACIN trial). Donors received a regimen that comprised nivolumab, ipilimumab, aspirin, low-dose cyclophosphamide and low-dose radiotherapy. This sequence originates from a male donor with prostate cancer. Sample: PBMCs, taken after low-dose radiotherapy plus immunotherapy. The J gene is TRBJ2-1, the V gene TRBV24-1; D is possibly TRBD1 (8 bases). The chain's CDR3 is CATSDAGGAGDEQFF. The CDR3 DNA is TGTGCCACCAGTGACGCAGGGGGCGCGGGGGATGAGCAGTTCTTC.